This record covers a single T cell receptor (beta chain). This receptor's antigen is unknown. No much larger clone exists at a distance of one base, and base qualities are not known. The donors were healthy, HIV-negative adults who had no recently reported acute infections or vaccinations. Every donor was a Caucasian adult living in Nashville, Tennessee, USA. CD4+ T cells were enriched through magnetic negative selection, after which naive cells were positively selected on CD45RA and the remaining negative fraction served as the memory subset. Blood was collected by leukapheresis, and PBMCs were isolated by Ficoll-Histopaque density gradient centrifugation and then cryopreserved in liquid nitrogen vapor phase. Purity and quantity of every magnetically sorted T cell population were checked by analytical flow cytometry. From each sorted fraction, genomic DNA was isolated and quantified by UV absorbance on a Nanodrop 2000c.

This specimen comes from a study of shared clonotypes between healthy human individuals (TCRdb year 2020). Turning to the overall study: The cohort comprised two women and three men aged 18 to 49 years. Libraries were prepared and TCR repertoires were sequenced by different laboratories using diverse techniques, in order to increase sequencing depth and limit assay-specific biases. For each donor, CD4 naive and CD4 memory were each run on three plates, CD8 naive on two plates, and CD8 memory on one plate. Leukapheresis yielded between about 0.94 and 8.9 billion PBMCs per donor. Blood TCR repertoires of five healthy adults were deeply sequenced to estimate repertoire size and the extent of clonotype sharing between individuals.

TCR CDR3 regions were amplified from genomic DNA by multiplex PCR using the deep immunoSEQ assay. Extracted genomic DNA from each cell subset was spread evenly across all wells of several immunoSEQ 96-well plates, with each plate serving as a replicate. For sorted subsets, each replicate PCR was loaded with around 200 ng genomic DNA, equivalent to 30,000 or so T cell genomes. Purified libraries were quantified with a Qubit 3.0 fluorometer, sized on a Bioanalyzer 2100, and re-quantified with the KAPA Library Quantification kit. A separate single-read 150-cycle Illumina NextSeq 550 flow cell was used to sequence each immunoSEQ 96-well plate. Under the source paper's analysis protocol: The immunoSEQ output contained only junctional sequences without quality scores, so filtering could not match that applied to full-length reads. Sequences were annotated with PyIR, a Python wrapper for IgBLAST v1.9, using IMGT germline references to assign V/J genes and CDR3. Reads were removed for weak V/J assignments (E-value above 1e-6), missing CDR3, stop codons, out-of-frame junctions, or ambiguous translated residues. V3J clonotypes were defined as sequences sharing an identical inferred V gene, J gene, and CDR3 amino acid sequence. The percentage overlap between two repertoires was calculated by dividing the number of shared unique clonotypes by the size of the smaller repertoire. Richness of each repertoire was evaluated using RTK rarefaction, the Chao1 estimator, and Recon v2.1 estimates of unobserved clonotypes. Generation probabilities for all TCRbeta clonotypes obtained by the gDNA method from several donors were computed using OLGA. TCRdb stores this immuneACCESS table with in-frame sequences only. Part of the clones is absent; in the studies checked, under half of the shortfall reflects unresolved V genes, and no reason is known for the rest. D and trimming were read from the DNA, whereas the V and J calls and clone size are those reported in that table. The sample records approximately 980,000 clones, about 80% of which are singletons. Clones ranked in the top ten supply over 1.3% of the sample.

Sequences MDHEN (CDR1) and SYDVKM (CDR2) are obtained from the germline V gene. The V end loses 6 bases and the J end loses 5 bases, and a stretch of 13 bases separates them. The CDR3 measures 13 amino acids from cysteine to phenylalanine. The read is trimmed to its CDR3 DNA, 39 bases read in frame from base 1. General conclusions and limits of the study: Even with the large sequencing depth, rarefaction of the sorted-subset datasets indicated that sequencing was incomplete. Sampling was restricted to blood, and TCR repertoires in tissue are likely to differ from TCR repertoires in blood. The genetic and exposure-history diversity represented was limited by the small number of donors. Pairwise subsampling indicated that sequencing depth was expected to affect the degree of clonotype sharing among donors. Naive subsets generally had larger estimated clonotype richness than memory subsets did. Across four donors, approximately 5% of naive CD4, over 3% of naive CD8, 2% to 2.5% of memory CD4, and around 0.4% of memory CD8 clonotypes were shared. Compared with non-shared clonotypes, clonotypes shared by all four sorted-subset donors had higher generation probabilities.

The sequence derives from a man in his late teens or twenties in good health. The rearranged segments are TRBV28 and TRBJ1-1; the D gene cannot be resolved reliably. The sample consisted of memory CD4+ T cells sorted from blood. Interpreted using the paper, the cell subset or site label stands for: CD45RA-negative fraction. The DNA sequence is as follows: TGTGCCAGCAGCCGACTTACAGAAACTGAAGCTTTCTTT. It encodes CASSRLTETEAFF.